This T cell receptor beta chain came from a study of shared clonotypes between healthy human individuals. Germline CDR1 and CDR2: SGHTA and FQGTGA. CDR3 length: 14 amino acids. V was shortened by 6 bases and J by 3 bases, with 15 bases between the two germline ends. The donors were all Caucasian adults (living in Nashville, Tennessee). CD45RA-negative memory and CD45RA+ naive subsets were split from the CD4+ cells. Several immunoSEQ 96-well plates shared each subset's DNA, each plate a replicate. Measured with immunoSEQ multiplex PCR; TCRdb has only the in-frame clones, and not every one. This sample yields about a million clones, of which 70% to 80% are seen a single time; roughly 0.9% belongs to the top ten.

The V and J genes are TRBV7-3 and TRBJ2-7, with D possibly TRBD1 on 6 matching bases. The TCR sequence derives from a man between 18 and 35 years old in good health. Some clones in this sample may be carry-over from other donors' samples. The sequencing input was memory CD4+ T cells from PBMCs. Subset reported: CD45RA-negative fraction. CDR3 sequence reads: CASSHLKQGYEQYF. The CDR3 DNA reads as TGTGCCAGCAGTCATCTCAAACAGGGCTACGAGCAGTACTTC.